Below, 3 T cell receptor beta chains from the same sample are listed, as sequenced in a study of T cell repertoires in cytomegalovirus infection. These receptors' targets are unknown. One entry per CDR3 protein, called by TCRdb with MiXCR from the reads. Of 69,000 or so distinct CDR3 sequences in the sample, about 26% were seen once. Sequencing used CD8+ T cells from cultured PBMCs, obtained from culture after CMV antigen stimulation. These receptors were collected from a human donor in good health (CMV status not recorded). Some clones in this sample may be carry-over from other donors' samples.

This clonotype was counted only a few times. The chain joins TRBV4-2 to TRBJ1-1, with D possibly matching TRBD1 (5 bases). The V gene lost 1 base and the J gene lost 4 bases, with 10 bases spanning the gap. The CDR3 runs 14 residues. Germline-derived CDR1 and CDR2 are LGHNA and YNFKEQ. CDR3 sequence: CASSQAGGSTEAFF. The CDR3 coding sequence is TGTGCCAGCAGCCAAGCGGGGGGTAGCACTGAAGCTTTCTTT.

This chain links TRBV15 with TRBJ2-7; 10 nucleotides align to TRBD1. The germline V gene encodes CDR1 LNHNV and CDR2 YYDKDF (reference sequence). V trimming: 2 bases; J trimming: 7 bases; junction bases outside the gene matches: 17. The CDR3 has 18 residues. CDR3 residues: CATSRTSGTGTGVWEQYF. CDR3 nucleotides: TGTGCCACCAGCAGAACGTCTGGGACCGGGACAGGGGTGTGGGAGCAGTACTTC.

J is TRBJ1-2 and V is TRBV7-9; D remains ambiguous. Germline values: CDR1 SEHNR, CDR2 FQNEAQ (reference sequence). Trimming left V 1 base short and J 11 bases short, with 11 bases between. This CDR3 spans 12 amino acids. Here the CDR3 reads CASSLVTGWYTF. The CDR3 DNA is TGTGCCAGCAGCTTAGTAACGGGTTGGTACACCTTC.